This T cell receptor beta chain derives from a study of radiotherapy plus CTLA-4 blockade in lung cancer. Overall study context: Objective response was observed in over 15% of patients, and disease control in roughly 31%.

Details on this clone: Its matching antigen is unknown.

V lost 2 bases and J 7 bases, leaving 14 bases between the germline ends. The germline V gene encodes CDR1 WSHSY and CDR2 SAAADI. The CDR3 length is 15 residues. Lung cancer patients with chemo-refractory metastatic non-small-cell disease were given focal radiation plus CTLA-4 blockade with ipilimumab. Notes on the study in general: Reported findings show early blood T cell clone dynamics, with interferon-beta, best predicted response. An expansion of tumor-derived TCR clones occurred in blood after radiotherapy plus ipilimumab.

Some clones are missing from TCRdb's copy, which holds only in-frame ones; the method was immunoSEQ multiplex PCR. Counted here are roughly 98,000 clones, over 75% occurring once; the ten biggest clones make up 14% to 15%. Sample: peripheral blood, taken from a patient treated with radiotherapy plus ipilimumab. The rearrangement joins TRBV10-2 to TRBJ1-4; D not resolved. The sequence was obtained from a human donor with non-small cell lung cancer that progressed on radiotherapy plus ipilimumab. CDR3 nucleotide sequence: TGCGCCAGCAGTGAGGGTTTCCCGAGCGGTGAAAAACTGTTTTTT. It specifies CASSEGFPSGEKLFF.